This TCR beta chain was profiled in a study of CD8+ T cells in alopecia areata. This clone was found many times. Following extraction, RNA underwent reverse transcription to cDNA, which served as the sequencing template. The repertoire was sequenced with immunoSEQ multiplex PCR; TCRdb's copy has only in-frame clones and lacks some. The data hold 100,000 to 150,000 clones, with around 60% observed a single time. Alopecia areata patients had lesional scalp punch biopsies and peripheral blood taken from them. The CDR3 consists of 16 residues. Germline V gene data show CDR1 as SGHTA and CDR2 as FQGNSA. The V end was cut by 5 bases, the J end by 0 bases, with 15 bases between.

The sequence derives from a human donor with alopecia areata. Sequencing used CD4+ T cells sorted from blood, obtained at week 0. This chain joins TRBV7-2 and TRBJ2-3, with D perhaps matching TRBD2 (6 bases). The CDR3 DNA follows: TGTGCCAGCAGCCCATTTGCGGGGCGCAGCACAGATACGCAGTATTTT. It specifies CASSPFAGRSTDTQYF.